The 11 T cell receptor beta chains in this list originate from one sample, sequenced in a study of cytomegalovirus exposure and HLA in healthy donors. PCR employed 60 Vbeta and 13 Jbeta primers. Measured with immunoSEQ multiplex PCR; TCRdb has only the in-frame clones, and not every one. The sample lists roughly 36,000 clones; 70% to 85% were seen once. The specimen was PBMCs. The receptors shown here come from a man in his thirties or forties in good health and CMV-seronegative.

CDR3 residues: CATGEGQGNEKLFF. DNA of the CDR3: TGTGCCACAGGGGAGGGACAGGGTAATGAAAAACTGTTTTTT. The rearrangement joins TRBV15 to TRBJ1-4; TRBD1 matches 9 bases. The length of the CDR3 is 14 residues. Germline CDR1 and CDR2: LNHNV and YYDKDF (reference sequence). Trimming cost V 9 bases and J 4 bases; bases outside gene matches: 6.

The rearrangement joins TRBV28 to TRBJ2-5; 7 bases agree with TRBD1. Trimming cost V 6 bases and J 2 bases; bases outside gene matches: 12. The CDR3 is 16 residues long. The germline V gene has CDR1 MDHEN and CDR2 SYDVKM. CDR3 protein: CASRRAAGTAQETQYF. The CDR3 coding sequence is TGTGCCAGCAGGAGAGCAGCCGGGACAGCACAAGAGACCCAGTACTTC.

CDR3 loop: CASSRQGRGFF. CDR3 in DNA: TGTGCCAGCAGCCGACAGGGGAGGGGGTTCTTC. The V gene is TRBV11-2, the J gene TRBJ2-1, with D tentatively TRBD1 (8 bases). Trimming removed 5 bases at V and 15 bases at J, with 14 bases between. Germline CDR1 SGHAT, CDR2 FQNNGV. This CDR3 has 11 residues.

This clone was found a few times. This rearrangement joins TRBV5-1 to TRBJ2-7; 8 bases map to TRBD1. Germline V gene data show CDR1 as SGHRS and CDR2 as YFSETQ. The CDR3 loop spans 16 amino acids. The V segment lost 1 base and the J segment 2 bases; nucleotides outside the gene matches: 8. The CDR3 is CASSLTLGQGAYEQYF. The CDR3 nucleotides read TGCGCCAGCAGCTTGACACTCGGACAGGGAGCCTACGAGCAGTACTTC.

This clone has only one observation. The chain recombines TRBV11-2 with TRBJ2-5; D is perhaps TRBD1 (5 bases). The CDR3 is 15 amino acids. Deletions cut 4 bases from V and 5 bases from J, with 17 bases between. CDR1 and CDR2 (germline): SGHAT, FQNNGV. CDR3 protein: CASSSQGLDRETQYF. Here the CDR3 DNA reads TGTGCCAGCAGCTCCCAGGGTCTAGATCGCGAGACCCAGTACTTC. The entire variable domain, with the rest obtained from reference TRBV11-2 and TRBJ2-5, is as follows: EAGVAQSPRYKIIEKRQSVAFWCNPISGHATLYWYQQILGQGPKLLIQFQNNGVVDDSQLPKDRFSAERLKGVDSTLKIQPAKLEDSAVYLCASSSQGLDRETQYFGPGTRLLVL.

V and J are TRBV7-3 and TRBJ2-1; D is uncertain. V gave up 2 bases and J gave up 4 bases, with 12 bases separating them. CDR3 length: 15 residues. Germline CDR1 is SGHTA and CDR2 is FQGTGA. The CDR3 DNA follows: TGTGCCAGCAGCTTAGGGCGACCTGGATACAATGAGCAGTTCTTC. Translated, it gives CASSLGRPGYNEQFF. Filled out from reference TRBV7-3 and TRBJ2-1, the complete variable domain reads GAGVSQTPSNKVTEKGKYVELRCDPISGHTALYWYRQSLGQGPEFLIYFQGTGAADDSGLPNDRFFAVRPEGSVSTLKIQRTERGDSAVYLCASSLGRPGYNEQFFGPGTRLTVL.

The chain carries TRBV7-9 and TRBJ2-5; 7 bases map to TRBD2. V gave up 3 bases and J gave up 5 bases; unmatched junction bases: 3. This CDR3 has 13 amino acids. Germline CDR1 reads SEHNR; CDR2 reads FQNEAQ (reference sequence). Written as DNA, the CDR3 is TGTGCCAGCAGCTTCGGGGGGAGGGAGACCCAGTACTTC. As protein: CASSFGGRETQYF.

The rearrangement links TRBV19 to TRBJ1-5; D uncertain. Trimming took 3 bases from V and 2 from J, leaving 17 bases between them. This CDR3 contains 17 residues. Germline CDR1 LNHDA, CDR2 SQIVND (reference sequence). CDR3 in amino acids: CASSIGGRVSGNQPQHF. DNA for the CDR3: TGTGCCAGTAGTATTGGAGGGAGGGTGAGTGGCAATCAGCCCCAGCATTTT.

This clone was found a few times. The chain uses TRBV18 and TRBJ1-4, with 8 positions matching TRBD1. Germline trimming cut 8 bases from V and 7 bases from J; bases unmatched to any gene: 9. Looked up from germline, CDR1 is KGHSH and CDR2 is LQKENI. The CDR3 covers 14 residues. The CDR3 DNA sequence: TGTGCCAGCGCACGACAGGGGTTGCGTGAAAAACTGTTTTTT. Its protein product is CASARQGLREKLFF.

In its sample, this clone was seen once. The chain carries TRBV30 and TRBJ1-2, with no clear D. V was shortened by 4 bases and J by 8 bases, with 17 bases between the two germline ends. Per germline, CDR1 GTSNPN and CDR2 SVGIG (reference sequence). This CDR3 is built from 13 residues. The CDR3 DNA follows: TGTGCCTGGACCCTCCCCAGTCGGGTAGGCTACACCTTC. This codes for CAWTLPSRVGYTF.

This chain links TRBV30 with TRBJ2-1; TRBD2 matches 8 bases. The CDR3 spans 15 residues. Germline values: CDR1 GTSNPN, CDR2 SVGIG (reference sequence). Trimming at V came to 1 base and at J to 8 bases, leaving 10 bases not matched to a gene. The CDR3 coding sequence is TGTGCCTGGAGTGGAAACGGGAGGGCTTCGGATGAGCAGTTCTTC. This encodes CAWSGNGRASDEQFF.